These 29 T cell receptor beta chains share one sample of origin, sequenced in a study of cytomegalovirus exposure and HLA in healthy donors. Data came from immunoSEQ multiplex PCR; TCRdb stores just in-frame clones and leaves some out. The table shows some 140,000 clones, with about nine tenths occurring only once. What was sequenced was PBMCs. The receptors stem from a woman in her 30s in good health and CMV-seropositive.

V is TRBV5-1 and J is TRBJ2-3, with D possibly matching TRBD2 (5 bases). V dropped 0 bases and J dropped 1 base, with 12 bases sitting between them. The CDR3 runs 16 residues. Per germline, CDR1 SGHRS and CDR2 YFSETQ. The CDR3 loop reads CASSLGTGIGTDTQYF. Here the CDR3 DNA reads TGCGCCAGCAGCTTGGGGACGGGGATAGGCACAGATACGCAGTATTTT. Together with reference TRBV5-1 and TRBJ2-3, the CDR3 gives the full variable domain: KAGVTQTPRYLIKTRGQQVTLSCSPISGHRSVSWYQQTPGQGLQFLFEYFSETQRNKGNFPGRFSGRQFSNSRSEMNVSTLELGDSALYLCASSLGTGIGTDTQYFGPGTRLTVL.

The chain joins TRBV15 to TRBJ2-3, with D hard to call. The CDR3 runs 18 residues. Trimming removed 6 bases from V and 1 base from J, with 23 bases in between. The germline CDR1 and CDR2 sequences are LNHNV and YYDKDF (reference sequence). CDR3 region: CATRAEVSFTYGTDTQYF. In nucleotides, the CDR3 is TGTGCCACCAGAGCCGAGGTCAGTTTCACCTACGGCACAGATACGCAGTATTTT.

The count of this clone is one. The chain recombines TRBV28 with TRBJ2-2; 7 nucleotides agree with TRBD2. The CDR3 is 13 residues long. Losses at the gene ends were 7 bases for V and 1 base for J; bases not matched to a gene: 0. Per germline, CDR1 MDHEN and CDR2 SYDVKM. The CDR3 region has the DNA TGTGCCAGCACGGGAGGGAACACCGGGGAGCTGTTTTTT. Amino acid sequence: CASTGGNTGELFF.

The chain couples TRBV2 to TRBJ2-5; TRBD2 aligns across 8 bases. V shed 11 bases, J shed 5 bases, and the junction held 13 bases outside the gene matches. The CDR3 length is 14 residues. Germline V gives CDR1 SNHLY, CDR2 FYNNEI. CDR3 sequence reads: CAVLGGSGGETQYF. The DNA for the CDR3 is TGTGCCGTCCTCGGGGGCTCGGGGGGGGAGACCCAGTACTTC. Supplemented by reference TRBV2 and TRBJ2-5, the full variable domain reads EPEVTQTPSHQVTQMGQEVILRCVPISNHLYFYWYRQILGQKVEFLVSFYNNEISEKSEIFDDQFSVERPDGSNFTLKIRSTKLEDSAMYFCAVLGGSGGETQYFGPGTRLLVL.

This chain links TRBV23-1 with TRBJ1-5; 10 bases fit TRBD1. TRBV23-1 is an ORF; its function is uncertain. Unmatched junction bases numbered 6, after V lost 4 bases and J lost 6 bases. The CDR3 loop spans 15 amino acids. CDR3: CASSLVTGGGQPQHF. The CDR3 nucleotides read TGCGCCAGCAGTCTAGTGACAGGGGGCGGTCAGCCCCAGCATTTT.

V and J are TRBV15 and TRBJ2-7, with D tentatively TRBD2 (6 bases). Trimming pared 3 bases from V and 2 bases from J, leaving 14 bases between. This CDR3 contains 15 residues. Germline CDR1 is LNHNV and CDR2 is YYDKDF (reference sequence). CDR3 sequence: CATSRGAGGTYEQYF. The CDR3 DNA follows: TGTGCCACCAGCAGGGGAGCGGGCGGAACCTACGAGCAGTACTTC.

The rearrangement links TRBV6-1 to TRBJ1-4, with D maybe TRBD1 (5 bases). The CDR3 runs 16 residues. Trimming removed 4 bases at V and 1 base at J, with 13 bases between. Per germline, CDR1 MNHNS and CDR2 SASEGT. CDR3 nucleotide sequence: TGTGCCAGCAGTGCTTACGGGGGGGGAACTAATGAAAAACTGTTTTTT. Translating gives CASSAYGGGTNEKLFF.

Only a few counts were recorded for this clone. The chain is built from TRBV18 and TRBJ2-5, with D tentatively TRBD1 (6 bases). CDR3 length: 15 amino acids. CDR1 and CDR2 from the germline V gene are KGHSH and LQKENI. The V gene lost 6 bases and the J gene lost 2 bases, with 16 bases spanning the gap. The CDR3 bases are TGTGCCAGCTCTCCTCGACAGGCGAATCAAGAGACCCAGTACTTC. Amino acids: CASSPRQANQETQYF.

The V and J genes are TRBV2 and TRBJ2-7, with D perhaps TRBD2 (7 bases). The CDR3 consists of 13 residues. The germline gives CDR1 SNHLY, CDR2 FYNNEI. Trimming left V 8 bases short and J 1 base short, with 12 bases between. Here the CDR3 DNA reads TGTGCCAGCGGGGGGGCAGATTCCTACGAGCAGTACTTC. Protein sequence: CASGGADSYEQYF.

The chain combines TRBV11-2 with TRBJ2-1; possible D gene TRBD2, 6 bases. Germline assignment: CDR1 SGHAT and CDR2 FQNNGV. Trimming stripped 7 bases from V and 4 bases from J, with 17 bases between. The CDR3 spans 15 residues. In nucleotides, the CDR3 is TGTGCCAGCACCTCGGCGGCGCGGGGATACAATGAGCAGTTCTTC. It yields the protein CASTSAARGYNEQFF.

The CDR3 bases are TGTGCCAGCAGCTTTCAGGGTCTATTAAAGAGAGGTGAGCAGTTCTTC. Its protein product is CASSFQGLLKRGEQFF. The chain uses TRBV7-2 and TRBJ2-1; D perhaps matches TRBD1 (5 bases). Trimming stripped 3 bases from V and 9 bases from J, with 21 bases between. This CDR3 comprises 16 residues. Germline V gene lookup returns CDR1 SGHTA and CDR2 FQGNSA. The entire variable domain, with the rest obtained from reference TRBV7-2 and TRBJ2-1, is as follows: GAGVSQSPSNKVTEKGKDVELRCDPISGHTALYWYRQSLGQGLEFLIYFQGNSAPDKSGLPSDRFSAERTGGSVSTLTIQRTQQEDSAVYLCASSFQGLLKRGEQFFGPGTRLTVL.

The CDR3 loop reads CASSQDTRAGDSYNEQFF. CDR3 bases: TGCGCCAGCAGCCAAGATACCCGAGCGGGGGACTCTTACAATGAGCAGTTCTTC. The chain is built from TRBV4-1 and TRBJ2-1, with 8 positions matching TRBD2. J gave up 4 bases and V 0 bases, and 11 bases lay outside the gene matches. Germline V gives CDR1 MGHRA, CDR2 YSYEKL. This CDR3 has 18 amino acids.

This rearrangement joins TRBV5-8 to TRBJ1-5, with D unresolved. This CDR3 comprises 13 residues. Germline V gene data show CDR1 as SGHTS and CDR2 as YDEGEE. Trimming removed 3 bases from V and 5 bases from J, with 9 bases in between. In DNA, the CDR3 is TGTGCCAGCAGCTCTGGAGGTGATCAGCCCCAGCATTTT. This sequence encodes CASSSGGDQPQHF.

About this clone: Other DNA sequences in the same sample also yield this CDR3. This rearrangement joins TRBV15 to TRBJ2-3; D call uncertain. The germline V and J ends were trimmed by 0 bases and 2 bases, with 3 bases remaining between them. From germline, CDR1 is LNHNV and CDR2 YYDKDF (reference sequence). This CDR3 is built from 13 residues. The CDR3: CATSRDYTDTQYF. CDR3 DNA sequence: TGTGCCACCAGCAGAGATTACACAGATACGCAGTATTTT.

The chain's CDR3 is CASSLGQAPGGYTF. The CDR3 region has the DNA TGCGCCAGCAGCTTGGGACAGGCGCCGGGTGGCTACACCTTC. J is TRBJ1-2 and V is TRBV5-1, with D perhaps TRBD1 (6 bases). Trimming removed 0 bases at V and 7 bases at J, with 13 bases between. This CDR3 is 14 amino acids long. Germline lookup yields CDR1 SGHRS and CDR2 YFSETQ.

The CDR3 DNA reads TGTGCCAGCAGCTTAAGCGGAGGCACAGATACGCAGTATTTT. Protein product: CASSLSGGTDTQYF. The chain is built from TRBV7-3 and TRBJ2-3; D gene uncertain. CDR1 and CDR2 (germline): SGHTA, FQGTGA. Deletions cut 1 base from V and 1 base from J, with 6 bases between. The CDR3 has 14 amino acids.

This chain links TRBV2 with TRBJ2-5, with a weak D call TRBD2 (5 bases). V lost 6 bases to trimming and J lost 2 bases, with 22 bases between them. CDR1 is SNHLY and CDR2 is FYNNEI in the germline V gene. The CDR3 extends over 17 amino acids. CDR3 bases: TGTGCCAGCAGCGAGGGATCCGGACCTTTTATACAAGAGACCCAGTACTTC. This gives the protein CASSEGSGPFIQETQYF. Complete variable domain (other parts from reference TRBV2 and TRBJ2-5): EPEVTQTPSHQVTQMGQEVILRCVPISNHLYFYWYRQILGQKVEFLVSFYNNEISEKSEIFDDQFSVERPDGSNFTLKIRSTKLEDSAMYFCASSEGSGPFIQETQYFGPGTRLLVL.

The chain links TRBV28 to TRBJ2-7; 9 positions agree with TRBD1. The CDR3 loop spans 14 amino acids. The junction had 5 bases not matched to a gene; V was cut back by 6 bases and J by 2 bases. Germline CDR1 is MDHEN and CDR2 is SYDVKM. The CDR3 spells CASRPTGGPYEQYF. CDR3 nucleotides: TGTGCCAGCAGACCCACAGGGGGCCCCTACGAGCAGTACTTC.

The V and J genes are TRBV28 and TRBJ1-1, with 10 bases aligning to TRBD1. The CDR3 length is 16 residues. Germline values: CDR1 MDHEN, CDR2 SYDVKM. The junction had 8 bases not matched to a gene; V was cut back by 5 bases and J by 2 bases. The CDR3 nucleotides read TGTGCCAGCAGTCCACGGACAGGGGGGCTAAACACTGAAGCTTTCTTT. This translates into CASSPRTGGLNTEAFF.

The chain employs TRBV7-2 and TRBJ1-1; the D is unclear. The V gene lost 2 bases and the J gene lost 1 base, with 8 bases spanning the gap. CDR1 SGHTA and CDR2 FQGNSA come from the germline V gene. The CDR3 consists of 14 residues. As DNA, the CDR3 is TGTGCCAGCAGCTTAACGTACGGGAACACTGAAGCTTTCTTT. Protein: CASSLTYGNTEAFF.

The gene calls are TRBV13 and TRBJ2-2; 9 nucleotides match TRBD2. The V and J ends lost 5 bases and 2 bases, in that order; junction bases with no gene match: 12. This CDR3 contains 18 residues. The germline V gene has CDR1 PRHDT and CDR2 FYEKMQ (reference sequence). This CDR3 reads CASSRLIRTSENTGELFF. As DNA, the CDR3 is TGTGCCAGCAGCCGTCTCATTCGGACTAGCGAAAACACCGGGGAGCTGTTTTTT.

The gene calls are TRBV25-1 and TRBJ2-1; TRBD2 matches at 14 bases. Germline V CDR1 and CDR2: MGHDK, SYGVNS. The junction had 2 bases not matched to a gene; V was cut back by 1 base and J by 9 bases. This CDR3 has 15 residues. The chain's CDR3 is CASSEWGLAGVEQFF. In nucleotides, the CDR3 is TGTGCCAGCAGTGAATGGGGACTAGCGGGAGTTGAGCAGTTCTTC.

V usage is TRBV7-8 and J usage is TRBJ1-4; the match to TRBD1 covers 7 bases. Germline V gene lookup returns CDR1 SGHVS and CDR2 FQNEAQ. The CDR3 runs 14 residues. The V gene end was trimmed by 5 bases and the J gene end by 10 bases; junction bases not matched to a gene: 10. CDR3 sequence (DNA): TGTGCCAGCAGCCCCCGGGACAGAGGGGGAAAACTGTTTTTT. As protein: CASSPRDRGGKLFF.

The chain employs TRBV5-4 and TRBJ1-2, with 10 bases aligning to TRBD1. This CDR3 is 16 amino acids long. Unmatched junction bases numbered 14, after V lost 4 bases and J lost 8 bases. Germline V gives CDR1 SGHNT, CDR2 YYREEE (reference sequence). The chain's CDR3 is CASSLPRQGATKGYTF. CDR3 sequence (DNA): TGTGCCAGCAGCCTACCCCGACAGGGGGCAACTAAGGGCTACACCTTC.

V usage is TRBV7-2 and J usage is TRBJ2-1; TRBD2 matches at 11 bases. Per germline, CDR1 SGHTA and CDR2 FQGNSA. This CDR3 comprises 16 residues. V lost 3 bases to trimming and J lost 5 bases; unmatched junction nucleotides: 6. The CDR3 protein is CASSLGSGGANNEQFF. As DNA, the CDR3 is TGTGCCAGCAGCTTGGGTAGCGGGGGGGCCAACAATGAGCAGTTCTTC. Together with reference TRBV7-2 and TRBJ2-1, the CDR3 gives the full variable domain: GAGVSQSPSNKVTEKGKDVELRCDPISGHTALYWYRQSLGQGLEFLIYFQGNSAPDKSGLPSDRFSAERTGGSVSTLTIQRTQQEDSAVYLCASSLGSGGANNEQFFGPGTRLTVL.

This clone has just a few counts. The V and J genes are TRBV5-1 and TRBJ2-1; TRBD1 agrees at 10 bases. The CDR3 length is 16 residues. J lost 2 bases, V lost 1 base, and 3 bases had no gene match. CDR1 and CDR2 (germline): SGHRS, YFSETQ. CDR3 in amino acids: CASSLLGTGAYNEQFF. In DNA, the CDR3 is TGCGCCAGCAGCTTGTTAGGGACAGGGGCCTACAATGAGCAGTTCTTC.

V gene TRBV15 combines with J gene TRBJ2-1; 11 bases line up with TRBD2. Losses at the gene ends were 0 bases for V and 5 bases for J; bases not matched to a gene: 0. Germline loops: CDR1 LNHNV, CDR2 YYDKDF (reference sequence). The CDR3 contains 15 residues. DNA for the CDR3: TGTGCCACCAGCAGAGAGGGACTAGCGGACAATGAGCAGTTCTTC. It translates to CATSREGLADNEQFF. Full variable domain (rest looked up from reference TRBV15 and TRBJ2-1): DAMVIQNPRYQVTQFGKPVTLSCSQTLNHNVMYWYQQKSSQAPKLLFHYYDKDFNNEADTPDNFQSRRPNTSFCFLDIRSPGLGDTAMYLCATSREGLADNEQFFGPGTRLTVL.

The chain recombines TRBV18 with TRBJ1-6; TRBD1 aligns across 7 bases. V shed 3 bases, J shed 6 bases, and the junction held 5 bases outside the gene matches. Germline-derived CDR1 and CDR2 are KGHSH and LQKENI. The CDR3 extends over 15 amino acids. The CDR3 DNA reads as TGTGCCAGCTCACCTGCGGGACAGACTAATTCACCCCTCCACTTT. Residues: CASSPAGQTNSPLHF.

The V call is TRBV18, the J call TRBJ1-1; D may be TRBD1 (5 bases). The V end lost 5 bases, the J end lost 3 bases, and 13 bases lay between the germline ends. The CDR3 has 14 amino acids. Germline CDR1 KGHSH, CDR2 LQKENI. Here the CDR3 reads CASSWRGGDTEAFF. In DNA, the CDR3 is TGTGCCAGCTCATGGCGAGGAGGGGACACTGAAGCTTTCTTT.